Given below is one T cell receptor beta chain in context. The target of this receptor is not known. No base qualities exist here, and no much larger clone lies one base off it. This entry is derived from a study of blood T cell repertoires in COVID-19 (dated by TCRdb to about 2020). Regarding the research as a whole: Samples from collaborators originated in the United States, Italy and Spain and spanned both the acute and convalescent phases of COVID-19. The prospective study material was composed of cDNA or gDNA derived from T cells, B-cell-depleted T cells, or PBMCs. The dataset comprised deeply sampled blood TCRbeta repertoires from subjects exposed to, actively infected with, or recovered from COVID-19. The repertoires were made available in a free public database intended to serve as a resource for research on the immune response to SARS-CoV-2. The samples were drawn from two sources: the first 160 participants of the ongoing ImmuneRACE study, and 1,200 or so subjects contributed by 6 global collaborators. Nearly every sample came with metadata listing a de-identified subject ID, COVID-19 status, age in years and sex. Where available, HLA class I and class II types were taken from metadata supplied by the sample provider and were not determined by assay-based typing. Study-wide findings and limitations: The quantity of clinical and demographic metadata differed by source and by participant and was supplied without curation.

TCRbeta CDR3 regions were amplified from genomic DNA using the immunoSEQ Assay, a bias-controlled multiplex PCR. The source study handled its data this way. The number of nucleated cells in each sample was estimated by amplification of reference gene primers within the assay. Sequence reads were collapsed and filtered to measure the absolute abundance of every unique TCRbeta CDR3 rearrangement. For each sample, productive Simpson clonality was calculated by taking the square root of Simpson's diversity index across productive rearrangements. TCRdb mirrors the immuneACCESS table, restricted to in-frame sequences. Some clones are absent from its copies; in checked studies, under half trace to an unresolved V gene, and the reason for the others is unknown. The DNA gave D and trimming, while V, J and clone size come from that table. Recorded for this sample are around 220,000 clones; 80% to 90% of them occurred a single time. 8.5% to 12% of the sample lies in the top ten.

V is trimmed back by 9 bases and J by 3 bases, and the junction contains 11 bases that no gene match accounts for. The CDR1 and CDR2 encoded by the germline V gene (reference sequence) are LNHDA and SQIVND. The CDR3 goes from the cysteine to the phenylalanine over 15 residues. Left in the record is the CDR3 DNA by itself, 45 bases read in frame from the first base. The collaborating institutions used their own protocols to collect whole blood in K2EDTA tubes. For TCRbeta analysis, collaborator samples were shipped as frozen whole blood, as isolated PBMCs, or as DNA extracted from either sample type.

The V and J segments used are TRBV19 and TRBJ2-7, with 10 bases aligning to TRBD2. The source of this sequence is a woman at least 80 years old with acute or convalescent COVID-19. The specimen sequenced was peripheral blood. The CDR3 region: CASRSGTSGIYEQYF. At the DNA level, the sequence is TGTGCCAGCCGGTCCGGTACTAGCGGGATCTACGAGCAGTACTTC.